The rows below give T cell receptor beta chains drawn from one sample of a study of blood T cell repertoires in COVID-19. Profiled with immunoSEQ multiplex PCR; TCRdb holds only in-frame clones, not every one. The sample lists 270,000 or so clones, approximately 86% seen once, with about 8.7% in the top ten. Input material: peripheral blood. All receptors come from a man aged 35-49 years with active or convalescent COVID-19. Both conserved end residues are part of each CDR3. D genes are given only for firm matches. A clone size is listed for some rows: how often the clone was seen (once, few, many), or a class if it is expanded.

CDR3 DNA | CDR3 protein | V gene | clone size | J gene | D gene
TGTGCCAGCAGCGCCACCGGGACAGGGGTGGGCGAGCAGTACTTC | CASSATGTGVGEQYF | TRBV7-3 | NA | TRBJ2-7 | TRBD1
TGTGCCAGCTTTGGGGGGGGCAGTTCACCCCTCCACTTT | CASFGGGSSPLHF | TRBV2 | NA | TRBJ1-6 | NA
TGTGCCAGTAGTGTGACAGGGTGGAACACTGAAGCTTTCTTT | CASSVTGWNTEAFF | TRBV19 | NA | TRBJ1-1 | TRBD1
TGTGCCAGCACCTCATTGGGCGGGCGAACTAGGGCTTTCTTT | CASTSLGGRTRAFF | TRBV28 | NA | TRBJ1-1 | NA
TGCGCCAGCAGTCAATCGGATATGGGCAAGGCCTACGAGCAGTACTTC | CASSQSDMGKAYEQYF | TRBV23-1 | NA | TRBJ2-7 | NA
TGTGCCATCAAAGGGGGCGGGGATGGCTACACCTTC | CAIKGGGDGYTF | TRBV10-3 | NA | TRBJ1-2 | TRBD1
TGTGCCAGCAGCCAAGGGGCTAGCGGGAGTTGGGAGCTGTTTTTT | CASSQGASGSWELFF | TRBV3-1/TRBV3-2 | NA | TRBJ2-2 | TRBD2
TGCGCCAGCAGCCGGGTAGGGGGACGAGAGAACACTGAAGCTTTCTTT | CASSRVGGRENTEAFF | TRBV5-1 | NA | TRBJ1-1 | NA
TGTGCCAGCAGCCGGGCCCCGGGACAGAGGCCGGGTGAGCAGTTCTTC | CASSRAPGQRPGEQFF | TRBV27 | NA | TRBJ2-1 | TRBD1
TGTGCCACCAGTGATCTCGGGCCCCAGCATTTT | CATSDLGPQHF | TRBV24-1 | once | TRBJ1-5 | NA
TGCGCCAGCAGCTTGGGGCAGGATATCAGTGGCTACACCTTC | CASSLGQDISGYTF | TRBV5-1 | NA | TRBJ1-2 | NA
TGTGCCAGCAGCCAGGAGTCCTTGCTGAATGAAAAACTGTTTTTT | CASSQESLLNEKLFF | TRBV4-2 | once | TRBJ1-4 | NA
TGTGCCAGCAGCCGACGCTCGGGACAATATAATTCACCCCTCCACTTT | CASSRRSGQYNSPLHF | TRBV5-6 | NA | TRBJ1-6 | NA
TGTGCCAGCAGTGAAGTTAACAGGGGGGAATCACCCCTCCACTTT | CASSEVNRGESPLHF | TRBV6-1 | NA | TRBJ1-6 | TRBD1
TGTGCCAGCAGCCGGGGGGTATTCTCTGGAAACACCATATATTTT | CASSRGVFSGNTIYF | TRBV7-2 | NA | TRBJ1-3 | NA
TGCGCCAGCAGCCCGGTCCCGGGACAGGCGCCCCTCGGCAATCAGCCCCAGCATTTT | CASSPVPGQAPLGNQPQHF | TRBV4-1 | once | TRBJ1-5 | TRBD1
TGCGCCAGCAGCTTGCTGTCGAGGACAGATACGCAGTATTTT | CASSLLSRTDTQYF | TRBV5-1 | NA | TRBJ2-3 | NA
TGTGCCAGCGACCCGGGGGGCAATGAGCAGTTCTTC | CASDPGGNEQFF | TRBV5-4 | NA | TRBJ2-1 | TRBD2
TGCAGCGTTGGACTAGCGGGAGTCGGGGAGACCCAGTACTTC | CSVGLAGVGETQYF | TRBV29-1 | NA | TRBJ2-5 | TRBD2
TGTGCCAGCACCCAAACACCAGGGGGCTTCTGGTATGGCTACACCTTC | CASTQTPGGFWYGYTF | TRBV3-1/TRBV3-2 | NA | TRBJ1-2 | TRBD1
TGTGCCAGCTCACCTTCGGGGACAGGGAAGACTTCACCCCTCCACTTT | CASSPSGTGKTSPLHF | TRBV18 | NA | TRBJ1-6 | TRBD1
TGCAGCGTTGTGGAGAGTTTCAACGGGAATGGCTACACCTTC | CSVVESFNGNGYTF | TRBV29-1 | NA | TRBJ1-2 | NA
TGTGCCAGTAATCCTAGGACAGGGGGGAACGCTGAAGCTTTCTTT | CASNPRTGGNAEAFF | TRBV19 | NA | TRBJ1-1 | TRBD1
TGTGCCAGCAGCTTGCAGTCTAGCGGTACCGGGGAGCTGTTTTTT | CASSLQSSGTGELFF | TRBV5-5 | NA | TRBJ2-2 | TRBD2
TGTGCCAGCAGCTCGCATATGGGACTAGCGGTACTCTACGAGCAGTACTTC | CASSSHMGLAVLYEQYF | TRBV7-9 | NA | TRBJ2-7 | TRBD2
TGTGCCAGCCTAGAGAAAACAGGGGGTTTAGTAGGGTATGGCTACACCTTC | CASLEKTGGLVGYGYTF | TRBV14 | NA | TRBJ1-2 | TRBD1
TGTGCCAGCAGTTACGCTACACGGGGTCAGCCCCAGCATTTT | CASSYATRGQPQHF | TRBV6-5 | NA | TRBJ1-5 | NA
TGTGCCAGCAGCCAAGGGGCGACATCCAGGTACGAGCAGTACTTC | CASSQGATSRYEQYF | TRBV3-1/TRBV3-2 | NA | TRBJ2-7 | NA
TGTGCCAGCAGCCCGGGACAGGAAGATACGCAGTATTTT | CASSPGQEDTQYF | TRBV5-4 | once | TRBJ2-3 | TRBD1
TGTGCCACCAGTGATTTGGGGGCAGGGGATCAGCCCCAGCATTTT | CATSDLGAGDQPQHF | TRBV24-1 | NA | TRBJ1-5 | NA
TGTGCCACCAGCAGAGATGGCAGGAATAGCAATCAGCCCCAGCATTTT | CATSRDGRNSNQPQHF | TRBV15 | NA | TRBJ1-5 | NA
TGTGCCAGCAGCTTGGTAAGGGGTCCCTACGAGCAGTACTTC | CASSLVRGPYEQYF | TRBV5-5 | NA | TRBJ2-7 | NA
TGTGCCAGCAGTGTAGGGGGCGGGTATAGCAATCAGCCCCAGCATTTT | CASSVGGGYSNQPQHF | TRBV6-1 | NA | TRBJ1-5 | TRBD1
TGTGCCAGTATCGACAGGTATAGCAATCAGCCCCAGCATTTT | CASIDRYSNQPQHF | TRBV19 | NA | TRBJ1-5 | NA
TGTGCCAGCAGTCGGGAGGGGGAATCCACTGAAGCTTTCTTT | CASSREGESTEAFF | TRBV2 | medium-sized | TRBJ1-1 | NA
TGTGCCAGCAGCGTAGAAATGGGGCTGAATGAGCAGTTCTTC | CASSVEMGLNEQFF | TRBV9 | NA | TRBJ2-1 | NA
TGTGCCAGCACCTCCGAGGAGGGGACTGAAGCTTTCTTT | CASTSEEGTEAFF | TRBV2 | few | TRBJ1-1 | NA
TGTGCCAGCAGTTACCCGCAGGGGGCCCTGAACACTGAAGCTTTCTTT | CASSYPQGALNTEAFF | TRBV6-5 | once | TRBJ1-1 | TRBD1
TGTGCCAGCAGTGGTCCGGGACACCAGGACACAGATACGCAGTATTTT | CASSGPGHQDTDTQYF | TRBV2 | NA | TRBJ2-3 | NA
TGTGCCTGGAGTGTACGTCAGGGATATGCGCCCCAGCATTTT | CAWSVRQGYAPQHF | TRBV30 | NA | TRBJ1-5 | NA
TGTGCCAGCAGCACCGAATCAGGAGGCTACACCTTC | CASSTESGGYTF | TRBV9 | few | TRBJ1-2 | NA
TGTGCCAGCAGTGCGTACTCTGTGAACACTGAAGCTTTCTTT | CASSAYSVNTEAFF | TRBV2 | few | TRBJ1-1 | NA
TGTGCCAGCAGTGATATAGCCGAAAATTCACCCCTCCACTTT | CASSDIAENSPLHF | TRBV2 | NA | TRBJ1-6 | NA
TGTGCCAGCAGCTTAGCGCAAGTGAGCCAGCCCCAGCATTTT | CASSLAQVSQPQHF | TRBV7-8 | NA | TRBJ1-5 | NA
TGTGCCAGCAGCGGACAGGGGCCGTACTACGAGCAGTACTTC | CASSGQGPYYEQYF | TRBV2 | NA | TRBJ2-7 | TRBD1
TGTGCCAGCAGTGCCCAGATGCACAATGAGCAGTTCTTC | CASSAQMHNEQFF | TRBV6-4 | once | TRBJ2-1 | NA
TGTGCCAGTCACAGGGGATCTGGAAACACCATATATTTT | CASHRGSGNTIYF | TRBV28 | NA | TRBJ1-3 | TRBD1
TGTGCCAGCAGTTTATCCGGCTTGGGGGACAGATTCTACGAGCAGTACTTC | CASSLSGLGDRFYEQYF | TRBV28 | many | TRBJ2-7 | TRBD1
TGCAGTGCTAGTGTCCGGGGAGGGGGCACTGAAGCTTTCTTT | CSASVRGGGTEAFF | TRBV20-1 | NA | TRBJ1-1 | NA
TGTGCCAGCAGCTTGGAGGGGCTGAACACCATATATTTT | CASSLEGLNTIYF | TRBV5-6 | NA | TRBJ1-3 | NA
TGTGCCTGTTCAACAGCCTGGGACACTGAAGCTTTCTTT | CACSTAWDTEAFF | TRBV30 | NA | TRBJ1-1 | NA
TGTGCCAGCAGCTCCGGGGGGGACCGGGGCTACACCTTC | CASSSGGDRGYTF | TRBV3-1/TRBV3-2 | once | TRBJ1-2 | NA
TGTGCCAGCAGGCGGACAGGGTTGGGGGAGACCCAGTACTTC | CASRRTGLGETQYF | TRBV28 | NA | TRBJ2-5 | TRBD1
TGTGCCAGCAGTTTATCTGGAGGGGGCGGGTACTACAATGAGCAGTTCTTC | CASSLSGGGGYYNEQFF | TRBV27 | once | TRBJ2-1 | NA